The T cell receptor (beta chain) described here comes from a study of post-analysis software for immune sequencing data. Sequencing libraries made from TCR beta cDNA carried unique molecular identifiers. TCRdb reanalysed the PCR reads using MiXCR and keeps one entry per CDR3 protein. The top ten hold 1.7% of the sample, which has 450,000 to 700,000 distinct CDR3 sequences, 44% seen once. General study findings and limits: Normalized Chao1 diversity was significantly lower in multiple sclerosis patients than in controls. Relative to controls, patients had several TRBV segments at higher frequency, with TRBV5-6, TRBV5-1 and TRBV20-1 among these. Strong co-clustering by F measure was seen for same-batch samples.

Deletions cut 1 base from V and 2 bases from J, with 17 bases between. Germline assignment: CDR1 SEHNR and CDR2 FQNEAQ (reference sequence). The CDR3 covers 17 residues. This clonotype showed up just once. Its antigen is unidentified. V usage is TRBV7-9 and J usage is TRBJ1-2; the D is unclear. This TCR was sampled from a girl under 18 with multiple sclerosis. The source material was blood. CDR3 coding DNA: TGTGCCAGCAGCTTAGGCCCCCCGCGTGGGGAGAACTATGGCTACACCTTC. It yields the protein CASSLGPPRGENYGYTF.